A single sample is the source of the 23 T cell receptor beta chains below, sequenced in a study of graft-versus-host responses after intestinal transplantation. Method: immunoSEQ multiplex PCR; TCRdb's copy keeps in-frame clones and lacks some. The sample consists of over 90,000 clones, roughly 91% of them appearing once. Their antigens are not known. The sequencing here drew on unstimulated CD8+ T cells sorted from spleen or lymph node cells, taken before intestinal transplant. These receptors were collected from a human donor who received an intestinal transplant.

This CDR3 is CAWSVSRGANYEQYF. The CDR3 DNA reads TGTGCCTGGAGTGTATCTCGGGGGGCCAATTACGAGCAGTACTTC. V usage is TRBV30 and J usage is TRBJ2-7; D possibly corresponds to TRBD2 (7 bases). V lost 0 bases and J 4 bases, leaving 16 bases between the germline ends. The V gene's germline CDR1 is GTSNPN and CDR2 SVGIG (reference sequence). This CDR3 is 15 amino acids long.

CDR3 loop: CASSLRGRMELFF. The CDR3 DNA sequence: TGTGCCAGCAGCTTAAGGGGGCGGATGGAACTGTTTTTT. The rearrangement links TRBV7-2 to TRBJ1-4; 7 bases line up with TRBD1. V trimming: 2 bases; J trimming: 12 bases; junction bases outside the gene matches: 6. This CDR3 comprises 13 residues. Germline V gene sequence: CDR1 SGHTA, CDR2 FQGNSA.

V and J are TRBV15 and TRBJ2-7; TRBD2 matches at 7 bases. V was pared by 0 bases and J by 5 bases, with 4 bases of the junction left unmatched. This CDR3 region has 14 residues. The germline V gene has CDR1 LNHNV and CDR2 YYDKDF (reference sequence). The CDR3 protein is CATSRDAGRDEQYF. The CDR3 nucleotides read TGTGCCACCAGCAGAGACGCGGGGAGGGACGAGCAGTACTTC.

This rearrangement joins TRBV5-5 to TRBJ1-2; the D is unclear. This CDR3 comprises 15 residues. V was trimmed by 1 base and J by 5 bases, leaving 15 bases between them. Germline loops: CDR1 SGHKS, CDR2 YYEKEE (reference sequence). The CDR3 reads CASSLFLKGGYGYTF. In DNA, the CDR3 is TGTGCCAGCAGCTTGTTCCTTAAGGGCGGGTATGGCTACACCTTC.

V and J are TRBV4-1 and TRBJ2-1; the match to TRBD2 covers 8 bases. CDR3 length equals 17 residues. The germline CDR1 and CDR2 sequences are MGHRA and YSYEKL. V was clipped by 0 bases and J by 4 bases; unmatched bases: 8. The chain's CDR3 is CASSQDLPGGAYNEQFF. The DNA for the CDR3 is TGCGCCAGCAGCCAAGATCTTCCCGGGGGGGCTTACAATGAGCAGTTCTTC.

This clone appeared a few times. V and J are TRBV10-3 and TRBJ2-7, with D maybe TRBD1 (6 bases). Per germline, CDR1 ENHRY and CDR2 SYGVKD. V lost 4 bases to trimming and J lost 0 bases, with 10 bases between them. The CDR3 runs 14 residues. The CDR3: CAISGNRDSYEQYF. In DNA form, the CDR3 reads TGTGCCATCAGTGGCAACAGGGACTCCTACGAGCAGTACTTC.

The V call is TRBV6-5, the J call TRBJ1-6, with 10 bases lining up with TRBD1. Losses at the gene ends were 4 bases for V and 7 bases for J; bases not matched to a gene: 1. This CDR3 has 14 residues. Germline CDR1 reads MNHEY; CDR2 reads SVGAGI. CDR3 sequence: CASSSDRGNSPLHF. The CDR3 coding sequence is TGTGCCAGCAGTTCGGACAGGGGGAATTCACCCCTCCACTTT.

CDR3 DNA sequence: TGTGCCAGCACCCGACAGGGACGAAACTATGGCTACACCTTC. It translates to CASTRQGRNYGYTF. The chain combines TRBV28 with TRBJ1-2, with 7 bases fitting TRBD1. This CDR3 is 14 amino acids long. The V and J ends lost 7 bases and 2 bases, in that order; junction bases with no gene match: 7. CDR1 and CDR2 (germline): MDHEN, SYDVKM.

This clone has just a few counts. The rearrangement uses TRBV30 and TRBJ1-3, with D uncertain. The V gene lost 6 bases and the J gene lost 2 bases, with 11 bases spanning the gap. The germline CDR1 and CDR2 sequences are GTSNPN and SVGIG (reference sequence). This CDR3 has 13 amino acids. The CDR3 here is CACAGSAGNTIYF. The CDR3, as DNA: TGTGCCTGTGCAGGCAGTGCTGGAAACACCATATATTTT.

The chain employs TRBV28 and TRBJ2-2; 10 bases map to TRBD2. CDR3 length: 14 residues. The V gene's germline CDR1 is MDHEN and CDR2 SYDVKM. V lost 2 bases to trimming and J lost 6 bases; unmatched junction nucleotides: 0. The CDR3 reads CASSLLAGAGELFF. In nucleotides, the CDR3 is TGTGCCAGCAGTTTACTAGCGGGAGCCGGGGAGCTGTTTTTT.

This chain connects TRBV5-5 to TRBJ2-5; D perhaps matches TRBD1 (6 bases). The CDR3 runs to 16 residues. V lost 1 base to trimming and J lost 1 base, with 14 bases between them. Germline CDR1 is SGHKS and CDR2 is YYEKEE (reference sequence). The chain's CDR3 is CASSLRVGTTQETQYF. CDR3 in DNA: TGTGCCAGCAGCTTGCGGGTGGGGACAACCCAAGAGACCCAGTACTTC.

V is TRBV28 and J is TRBJ2-1; 7 positions agree with TRBD2. This CDR3 comprises 12 residues. Germline lookup yields CDR1 MDHEN and CDR2 SYDVKM. Trimming removed 10 bases from V and 8 bases from J; junction bases left unmatched: 8. Here the CDR3 DNA reads TGTGCCATAACTAGCGAAATCCATGAGCAGTTCTTC. This translates into CAITSEIHEQFF. The full variable domain, in which reference TRBV28 and TRBJ2-1 provide the parts outside the CDR3, is DVKVTQSSRYLVKRTGEKVFLECVQDMDHENMFWYRQDPGLGLRLIYFSYDVKMKEKGDIPEGYSVSREKKERFSLILESASTNQTSMYLCAITSEIHEQFFGPGTRLTVL.

The chain has TRBV2 and TRBJ2-7; D perhaps matches TRBD1 (5 bases). V lost 4 bases and J lost 3, with 22 bases in between. This CDR3 has 17 residues. CDR1 and CDR2 (germline): SNHLY, FYNNEI. The CDR3 loop is CASSGPQDRAWNYEQYF. Written as DNA, the CDR3 is TGTGCCAGCAGTGGACCTCAAGACAGAGCGTGGAACTACGAGCAGTACTTC.

The V gene is TRBV4-3, the J gene TRBJ2-3; 13 nucleotides line up with TRBD2. Germline CDR1 is LGHNA and CDR2 is YSLEER. The J segment lost 4 bases and the V segment lost 0 bases, leaving 10 bases of the junction unmatched. The CDR3 consists of 19 residues. In DNA form, the CDR3 reads TGCGCCAGCAGCCAAGATGAGGGACTAGCGGGGAAGGGGCCAGATACGCAGTATTTT. This translates into CASSQDEGLAGKGPDTQYF.

V and J are TRBV27 and TRBJ2-7, with TRBD2 identical over 11 bases. Germline CDR1 MNHEY, CDR2 SMNVEV (reference sequence). V gave up 5 bases and J gave up 7 bases; unmatched junction bases: 10. This CDR3 spans 15 amino acids. The CDR3 loop is CASSPLAGGPGEQYF. In nucleotides, the CDR3 is TGTGCCAGCAGTCCCTTAGCGGGAGGGCCGGGAGAGCAGTACTTC.

This sequence joins TRBV10-2 and TRBJ2-1, with 10 bases lining up with TRBD2. The CDR3 is 17 amino acids. Germline V lookup: CDR1 WSHSY, CDR2 SAAADI. The V and J ends lost 4 bases and 4 bases, in that order; junction bases with no gene match: 10. In DNA, the CDR3 is TGCGCCAGCAGTGGGGCTTCCGGGACTAGCGTTTACAATGAGCAGTTCTTC. It codes for CASSGASGTSVYNEQFF.

This clone is a singleton in its sample. The V and J genes are TRBV7-9 and TRBJ2-6; perhaps TRBD1 as D (6 bases). The germline V and J ends were trimmed by 3 bases and 0 bases, with 9 bases remaining between them. The CDR3 consists of 16 residues. The V gene's germline CDR1 is SEHNR and CDR2 FQNEAQ (reference sequence). CDR3 nucleotides: TGTGCCAGCAGCTTGAGAGGGGGCTCTGGGGCCAACGTCCTGACTTTC. It translates to CASSLRGGSGANVLTF. Full variable domain (missing parts from reference TRBV7-9 and TRBJ2-6): DTGVSQNPRHKITKRGQNVTFRCDPISEHNRLYWYRQTLGQGPEFLTYFQNEAQLEKSRLLSDRFSAERPKGSFSTLEIQRTEQGDSAMYLCASSLRGGSGANVLTFGAGSRLTVL.

The chain joins TRBV2 to TRBJ1-2; D might be TRBD1 (5 bases). In germline, CDR1 is SNHLY, CDR2 FYNNEI. The CDR3 is 12 residues long. V was pared by 6 bases and J by 3 bases, with 8 bases between. This CDR3 is CASRGGYYGYTF. The CDR3 nucleotides read TGTGCCAGCAGGGGGGGATACTATGGCTACACCTTC. The full variable domain, with the rest looked up from reference TRBV2 and TRBJ1-2, is EPEVTQTPSHQVTQMGQEVILRCVPISNHLYFYWYRQILGQKVEFLVSFYNNEISEKSEIFDDQFSVERPDGSNFTLKIRSTKLEDSAMYFCASRGGYYGYTFGSGTRLTVV.

V and J are TRBV19 and TRBJ1-4; TRBD1 aligns across 8 bases. CDR1 and CDR2 from the germline V gene are LNHDA and SQIVND (reference sequence). The J segment lost 5 bases and the V segment lost 1 base, leaving 6 bases of the junction unmatched. The CDR3 contains 16 residues. This CDR3 reads CASSIVRTGGNEKLFF. The CDR3, as DNA: TGTGCCAGTAGTATAGTCAGAACAGGGGGGAATGAAAAACTGTTTTTT.

This rearrangement joins TRBV29-1 to TRBJ1-2; TRBD1 matches at 8 bases. CDR1 is SQVTM and CDR2 is ANQGSEA in the germline V gene. The J segment lost 10 bases and the V segment lost 0 bases, leaving 10 bases of the junction unmatched. CDR3 length: 14 residues. In nucleotides, the CDR3 is TGCAGCGTTGAAGAAACGCGGACAGGGAAAATCTACACCTTC. It encodes CSVEETRTGKIYTF.

The chain joins TRBV11-2 to TRBJ2-3; TRBD2 matches 15 bases. Losses at the gene ends were 7 bases for V and 4 bases for J; bases not matched to a gene: 12. The CDR3 extends over 18 amino acids. Germline V lookup: CDR1 SGHAT, CDR2 FQNNGV. The CDR3 DNA reads as TGTGCCAGCAACCTTAGAAGGGGACTAGCGGGGGGCTCAGATACGCAGTATTTT. It codes for CASNLRRGLAGGSDTQYF.

The V and J genes are TRBV5-6 and TRBJ2-6, with D hard to call. CDR1 SGHDT and CDR2 YYEEEE come from the germline V gene. There are 13 residues in the CDR3. The germline V and J ends were trimmed by 6 bases and 1 base, with 5 bases remaining between them. The DNA for the CDR3 is TGTGCCAGCACCCAATCTGGGGCCAACGTCCTGACTTTC. This codes for CASTQSGANVLTF. Based on the CDR3 plus reference TRBV5-6 and TRBJ2-6, the full variable domain is DAGVTQSPTHLIKTRGQQVTLRCSPKSGHDTVSWYQQALGQGPQFIFQYYEEEERQRGNFPDRFSGHQFPNYSSELNVNALLLGDSALYLCASTQSGANVLTFGAGSRLTVL.

This chain links TRBV11-2 with TRBJ1-1; D is unclear. Germline loops: CDR1 SGHAT, CDR2 FQNNGV. The V gene lost 5 bases and the J gene lost 4 bases, with 8 bases spanning the gap. The CDR3 has 12 residues. CDR3 nucleotides: TGTGCCAGCAGCCCCGGTGGCACTGAAGCTTTCTTT. Encoded protein: CASSPGGTEAFF.